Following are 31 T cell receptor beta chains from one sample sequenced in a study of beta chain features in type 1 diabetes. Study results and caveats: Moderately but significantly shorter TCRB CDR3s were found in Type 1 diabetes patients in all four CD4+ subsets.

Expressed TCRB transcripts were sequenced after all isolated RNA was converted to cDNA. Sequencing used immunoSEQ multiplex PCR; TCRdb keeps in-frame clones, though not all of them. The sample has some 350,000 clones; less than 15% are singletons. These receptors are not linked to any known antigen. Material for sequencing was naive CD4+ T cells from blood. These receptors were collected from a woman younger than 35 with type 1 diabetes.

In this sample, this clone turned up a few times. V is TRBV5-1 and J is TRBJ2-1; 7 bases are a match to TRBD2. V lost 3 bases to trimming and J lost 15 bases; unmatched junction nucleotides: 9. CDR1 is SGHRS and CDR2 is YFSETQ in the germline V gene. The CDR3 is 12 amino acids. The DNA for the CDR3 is TGCGCCAGCAGCTCGGGACTAAGGGAACCGTTCTTC. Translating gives CASSSGLREPFF.

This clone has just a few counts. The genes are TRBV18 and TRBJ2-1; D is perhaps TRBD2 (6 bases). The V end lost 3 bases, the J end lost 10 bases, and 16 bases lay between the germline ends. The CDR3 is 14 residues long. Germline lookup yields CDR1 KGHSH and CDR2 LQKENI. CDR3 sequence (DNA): TGTGCCAGCTCACCTGCCTTGGAGGGCGGGGAGCAGTTCTTC. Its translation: CASSPALEGGEQFF.

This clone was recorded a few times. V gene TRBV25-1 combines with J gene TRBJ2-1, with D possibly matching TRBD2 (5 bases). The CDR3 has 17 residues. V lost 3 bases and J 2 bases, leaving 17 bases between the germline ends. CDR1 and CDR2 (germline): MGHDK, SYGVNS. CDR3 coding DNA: TGTGCCAGCAGTGAGATCGTCTCTAGCCCTACCTACAATGAGCAGTTCTTC. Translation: CASSEIVSSPTYNEQFF.

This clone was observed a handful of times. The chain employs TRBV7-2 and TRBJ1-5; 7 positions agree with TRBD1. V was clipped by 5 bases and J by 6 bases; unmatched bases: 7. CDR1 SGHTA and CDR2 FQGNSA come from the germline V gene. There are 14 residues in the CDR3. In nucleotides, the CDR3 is TGTGCCAGCAGCCACCCGGACAGGCGTCAGCCCCAGCATTTT. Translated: CASSHPDRRQPQHF.

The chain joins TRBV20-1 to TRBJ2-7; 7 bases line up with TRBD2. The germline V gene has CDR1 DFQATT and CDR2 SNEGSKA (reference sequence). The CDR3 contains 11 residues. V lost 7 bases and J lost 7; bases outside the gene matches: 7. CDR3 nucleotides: TGCAGTGTCCGGACTAGTGTTGAGCAGTACGTC. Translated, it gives CSVRTSVEQYV.

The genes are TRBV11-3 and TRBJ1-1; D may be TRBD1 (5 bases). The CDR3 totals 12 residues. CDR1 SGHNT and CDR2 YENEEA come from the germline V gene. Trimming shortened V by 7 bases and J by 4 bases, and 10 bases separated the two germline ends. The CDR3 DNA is TGTGCCAGCACCTACGGGGGCACTGAAGCTTTCTTT. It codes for CASTYGGTEAFF.

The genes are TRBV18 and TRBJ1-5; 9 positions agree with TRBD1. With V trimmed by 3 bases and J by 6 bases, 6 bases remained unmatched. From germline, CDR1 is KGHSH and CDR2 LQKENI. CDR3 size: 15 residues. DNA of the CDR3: TGTGCCAGCTCACCCGGACAGGGGATGGCTCAGCCCCAGCATTTT. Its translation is CASSPGQGMAQPQHF.

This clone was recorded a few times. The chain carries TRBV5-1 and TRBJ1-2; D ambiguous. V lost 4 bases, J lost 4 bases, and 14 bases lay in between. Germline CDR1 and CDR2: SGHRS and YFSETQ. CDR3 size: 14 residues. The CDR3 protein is CASSAAYQIYGYTF. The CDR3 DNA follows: TGCGCCAGCAGCGCGGCCTACCAAATCTATGGCTACACCTTC.

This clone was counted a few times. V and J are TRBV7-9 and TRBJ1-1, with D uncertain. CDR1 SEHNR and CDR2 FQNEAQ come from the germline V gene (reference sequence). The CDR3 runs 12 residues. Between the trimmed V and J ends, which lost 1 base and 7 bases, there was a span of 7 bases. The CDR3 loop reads CASSLVGSEAFF. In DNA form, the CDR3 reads TGTGCCAGCAGCTTAGTGGGCAGTGAAGCTTTCTTT.

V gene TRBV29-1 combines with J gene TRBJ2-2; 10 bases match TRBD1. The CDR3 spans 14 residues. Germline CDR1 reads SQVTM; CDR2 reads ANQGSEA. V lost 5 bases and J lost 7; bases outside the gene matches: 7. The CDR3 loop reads CSVRRDRGYGELFF. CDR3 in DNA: TGCAGCGTTCGGCGGGACAGGGGTTACGGGGAGCTGTTTTTT.

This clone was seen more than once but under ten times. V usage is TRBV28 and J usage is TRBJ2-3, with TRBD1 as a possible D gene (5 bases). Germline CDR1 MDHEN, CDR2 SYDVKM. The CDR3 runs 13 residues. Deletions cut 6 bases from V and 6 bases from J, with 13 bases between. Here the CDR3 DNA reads TGTGCCAGCAGACAGACAGTCCCCGATACGCAGTATTTT. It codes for CASRQTVPDTQYF.

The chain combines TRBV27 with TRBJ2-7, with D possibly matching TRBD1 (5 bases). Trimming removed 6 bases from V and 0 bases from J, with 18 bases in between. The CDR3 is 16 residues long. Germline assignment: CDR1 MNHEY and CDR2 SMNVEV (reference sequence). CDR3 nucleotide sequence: TGTGCCAGCAGCCCAGGAGCAGGGAAGAACTCCTACGAGCAGTACTTC. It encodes CASSPGAGKNSYEQYF.

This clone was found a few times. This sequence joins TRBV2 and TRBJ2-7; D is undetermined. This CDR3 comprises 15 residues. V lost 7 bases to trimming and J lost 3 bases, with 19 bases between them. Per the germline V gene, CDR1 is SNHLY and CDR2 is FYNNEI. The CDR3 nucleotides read TGTGCCAGCAAAGAGAGAGCGTTAATTGTCTACGAGCAGTACTTC. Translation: CASKERALIVYEQYF.

The CDR3 loop reads CASSPGAGGRETQYF. The CDR3 nucleotides are TGTGCCAGCTCACCAGGAGCGGGAGGACGGGAGACCCAGTACTTC. The chain is built from TRBV18 and TRBJ2-5; 9 bases are shared with TRBD2. In germline, CDR1 is KGHSH, CDR2 LQKENI. The CDR3 runs 15 residues. With V trimmed by 2 bases and J by 5 bases, 6 bases remained unmatched.

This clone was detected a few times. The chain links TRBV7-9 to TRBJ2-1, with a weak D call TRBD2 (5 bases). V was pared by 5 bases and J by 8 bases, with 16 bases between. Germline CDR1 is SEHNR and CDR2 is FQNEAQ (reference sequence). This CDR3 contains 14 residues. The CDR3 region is CASSPEASFYEQFF. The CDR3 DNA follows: TGTGCCAGCAGCCCAGAGGCTAGCTTCTATGAGCAGTTCTTC.

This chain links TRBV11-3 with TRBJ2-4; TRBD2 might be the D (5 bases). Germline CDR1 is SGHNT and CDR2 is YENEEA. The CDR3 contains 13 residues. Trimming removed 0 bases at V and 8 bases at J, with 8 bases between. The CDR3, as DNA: TGTGCCAGCAGCTTAGAGAGGGTTGACATTCAGTACTTC. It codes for CASSLERVDIQYF. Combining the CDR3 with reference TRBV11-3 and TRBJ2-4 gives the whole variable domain EAGVVQSPRYKIIEKKQPVAFWCNPISGHNTLYWYLQNLGQGPELLIRYENEEAVDDSQLPKDRFSAERLKGVDSTLKIQPAELGDSAVYLCASSLERVDIQYFGAGTRLSVL.

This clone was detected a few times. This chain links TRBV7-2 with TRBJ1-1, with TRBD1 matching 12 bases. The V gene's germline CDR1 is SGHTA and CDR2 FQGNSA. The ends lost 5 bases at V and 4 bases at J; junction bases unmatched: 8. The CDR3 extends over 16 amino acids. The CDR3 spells CASSHGTGGTSTEAFF. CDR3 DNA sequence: TGTGCCAGCAGCCACGGGACAGGGGGCACCAGCACTGAAGCTTTCTTT.

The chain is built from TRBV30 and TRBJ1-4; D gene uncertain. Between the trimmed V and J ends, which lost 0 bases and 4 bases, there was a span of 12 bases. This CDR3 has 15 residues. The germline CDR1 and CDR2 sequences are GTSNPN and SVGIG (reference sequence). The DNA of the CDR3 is TGTGCCTGGAGTGTAAGCACAGCTAATAATGAAAAACTGTTTTTT. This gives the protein CAWSVSTANNEKLFF. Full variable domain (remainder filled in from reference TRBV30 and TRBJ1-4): SQTIHQWPATLVQPVGSPLSLECTVEGTSNPNLYWYRQAAGRGLQLLFYSVGIGQISSEVPQNLSASRPQDRQFILSSKKLLLSDSGFYLCAWSVSTANNEKLFFGSGTQLSVL.

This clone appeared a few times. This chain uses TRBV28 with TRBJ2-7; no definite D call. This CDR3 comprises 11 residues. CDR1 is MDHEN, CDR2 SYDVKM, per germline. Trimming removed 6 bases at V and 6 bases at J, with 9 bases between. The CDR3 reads CASRAASEQYF. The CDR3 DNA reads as TGTGCCAGCAGGGCTGCAAGCGAGCAGTACTTC.

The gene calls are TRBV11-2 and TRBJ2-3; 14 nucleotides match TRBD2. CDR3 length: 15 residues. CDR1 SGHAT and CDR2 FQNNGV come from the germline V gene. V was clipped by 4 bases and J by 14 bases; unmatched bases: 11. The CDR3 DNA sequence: TGTGCCAGCAGCTCGCCTCGACTAGCGGGAGGGCCTTTGTATTTT. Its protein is CASSSPRLAGGPLYF.

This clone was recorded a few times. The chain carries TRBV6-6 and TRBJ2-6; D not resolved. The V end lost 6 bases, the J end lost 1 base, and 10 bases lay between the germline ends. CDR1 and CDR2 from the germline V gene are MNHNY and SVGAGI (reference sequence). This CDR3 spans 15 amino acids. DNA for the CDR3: TGTGCCAGCAGCCTCCCCCCTTCTGGGGCCAACGTCCTGACTTTC. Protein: CASSLPPSGANVLTF.

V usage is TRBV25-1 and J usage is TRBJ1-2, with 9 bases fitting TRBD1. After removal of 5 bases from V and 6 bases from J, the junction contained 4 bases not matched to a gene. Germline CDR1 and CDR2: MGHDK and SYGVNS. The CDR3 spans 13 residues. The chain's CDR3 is CASSWTGEDGYTF. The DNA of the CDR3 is TGTGCCAGCAGTTGGACAGGGGAGGATGGCTACACCTTC.

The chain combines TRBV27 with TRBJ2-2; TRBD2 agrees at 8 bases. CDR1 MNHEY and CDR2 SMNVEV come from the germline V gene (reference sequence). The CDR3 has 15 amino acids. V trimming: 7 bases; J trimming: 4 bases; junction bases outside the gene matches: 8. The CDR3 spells CASNIAGTSTGELFF. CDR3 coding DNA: TGTGCCAGCAACATAGCGGGAACCTCCACCGGGGAGCTGTTTTTT.

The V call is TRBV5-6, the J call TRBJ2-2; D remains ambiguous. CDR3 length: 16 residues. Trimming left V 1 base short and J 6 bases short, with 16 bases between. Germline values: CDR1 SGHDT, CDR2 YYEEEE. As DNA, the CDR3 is TGTGCCAGCAGCTTGCGGTTAGGAGAGTTCGCCGGGGAGCTGTTTTTT. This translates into CASSLRLGEFAGELFF. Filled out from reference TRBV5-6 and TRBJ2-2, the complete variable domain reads DAGVTQSPTHLIKTRGQQVTLRCSPKSGHDTVSWYQQALGQGPQFIFQYYEEEERQRGNFPDRFSGHQFPNYSSELNVNALLLGDSALYLCASSLRLGEFAGELFFGEGSRLTVL.

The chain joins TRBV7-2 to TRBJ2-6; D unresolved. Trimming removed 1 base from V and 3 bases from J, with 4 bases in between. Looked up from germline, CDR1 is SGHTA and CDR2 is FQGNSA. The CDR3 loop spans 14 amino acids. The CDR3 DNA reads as TGTGCCAGCAGCTTAGTCGGTGGGGCCAACGTCCTGACTTTC. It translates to CASSLVGGANVLTF.

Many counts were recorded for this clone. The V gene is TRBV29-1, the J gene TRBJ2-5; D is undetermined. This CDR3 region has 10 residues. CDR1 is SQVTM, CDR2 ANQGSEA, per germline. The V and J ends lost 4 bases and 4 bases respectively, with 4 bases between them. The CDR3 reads CSVGVETQYF. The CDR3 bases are TGCAGCGTTGGAGTAGAGACCCAGTACTTC. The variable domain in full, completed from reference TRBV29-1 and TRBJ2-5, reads SAVISQKPSRDICQRGTSLTIQCQVDSQVTMMFWYRQQPGQSLTLIATANQGSEATYESGFVIDKFPISRPNLTFSTLTVSNMSPEDSSIYLCSVGVETQYFGPGTRLLVL.

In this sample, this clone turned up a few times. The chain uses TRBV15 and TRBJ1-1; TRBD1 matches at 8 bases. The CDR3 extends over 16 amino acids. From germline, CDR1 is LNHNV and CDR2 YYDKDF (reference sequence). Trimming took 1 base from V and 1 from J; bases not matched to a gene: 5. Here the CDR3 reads CATSRAQGGKNTEAFF. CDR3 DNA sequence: TGTGCCACCAGCAGAGCACAGGGGGGGAAGAACACTGAAGCTTTCTTT.

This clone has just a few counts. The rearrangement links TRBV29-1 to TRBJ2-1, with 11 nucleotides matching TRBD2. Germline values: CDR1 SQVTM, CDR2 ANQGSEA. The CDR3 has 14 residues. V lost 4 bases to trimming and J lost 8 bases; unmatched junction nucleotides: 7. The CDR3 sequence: CSVVLAGGVDEQFF. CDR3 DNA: TGCAGCGTTGTGCTAGCGGGAGGAGTAGATGAGCAGTTCTTC.

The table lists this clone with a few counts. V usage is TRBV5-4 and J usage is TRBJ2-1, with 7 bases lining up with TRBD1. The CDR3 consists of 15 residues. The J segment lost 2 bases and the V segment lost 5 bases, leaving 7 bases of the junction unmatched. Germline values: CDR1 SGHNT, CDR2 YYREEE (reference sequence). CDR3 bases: TGTGCCAGCAGGACCGACAGGGCGCCCTACAATGAGCAGTTCTTC. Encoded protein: CASRTDRAPYNEQFF.

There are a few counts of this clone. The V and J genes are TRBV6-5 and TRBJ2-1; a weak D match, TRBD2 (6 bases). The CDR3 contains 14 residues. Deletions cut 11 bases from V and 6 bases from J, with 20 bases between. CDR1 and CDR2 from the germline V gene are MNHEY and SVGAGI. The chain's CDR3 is CAGASGEVPNEQFF. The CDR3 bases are TGTGCCGGCGCTTCGGGAGAGGTTCCCAATGAGCAGTTCTTC.

DNA for the CDR3: TGTGCCAGTAGTAATGGGCCCTGGGGCGCGAACACCGGGGAGCTGTTTTTT. It is translated as CASSNGPWGANTGELFF. V gene TRBV19 combines with J gene TRBJ2-2, with D maybe TRBD1 (5 bases). The V end lost 4 bases, the J end lost 0 bases, and 15 bases lay between the germline ends. Germline CDR1 and CDR2: LNHDA and SQIVND (reference sequence). This CDR3 is 17 amino acids long.